A single sample is the source of the 31 T cell receptor beta chains below, sequenced in a study of blood T cells in healthy people across ages. With a J-beta primer mix and a sample-barcoded 5' primer, a second PCR ran roughly 6 to 12 cycles. MiXCR was run by TCRdb on the 5' RACE reads, yielding one entry per CDR3 protein. The table shows around 800,000 distinct CDR3 sequences, with 44% occurring only once. Sequenced sample: blood. The receptors come from a man aged 60-69 years in good health.

The CDR3 nucleotides read TGTGCCAGCAGCTTCCCCAGGGAATATGGCTACACCTTC. Translated, it gives CASSFPREYGYTF. The chain is built from TRBV7-2 and TRBJ1-2; D might be TRBD1 (5 bases). The V end was cut by 3 bases, the J end by 5 bases, with 10 bases between. Germline CDR1 and CDR2: SGHTA and FQGNSA. The CDR3 has 13 residues.

This clonotype came up a few times. This chain joins TRBV3-1 and TRBJ1-2, with D hard to call. V lost 4 bases and J 7 bases, leaving 16 bases between the germline ends. There are 14 residues in the CDR3. Germline CDR1 is LGHDT and CDR2 is YNNKEL (reference sequence). Here the CDR3 reads CASSPTLGSSGYTF. CDR3 bases: TGTGCCAGCAGCCCAACGTTAGGCAGCAGTGGCTACACCTTC.

The CDR3 DNA sequence: TGTGCCACCGGACAGCAAGAGACCCAGTTCTTC. It translates to CATGQQETQFF. The genes are TRBV10-3 and TRBJ2-1; TRBD1 is a possible D gene (6 bases). The ends were cut back, 10 bases at V and 13 bases at J, with 17 bases in the middle. Germline CDR1 and CDR2: ENHRY and SYGVKD. The CDR3 has 11 amino acids.

The chain has TRBV20-1 and TRBJ1-1, with D perhaps TRBD1 (5 bases). This CDR3 spans 11 amino acids. V lost 8 bases and J 7 bases, leaving 14 bases between the germline ends. The germline V gene has CDR1 DFQATT and CDR2 SNEGSKA (reference sequence). For the CDR3, the DNA is TGCAGTCCCGCCGGCGGGGGTGAAGCTTTCTTT. As protein: CSPAGGGEAFF.

The chain has TRBV7-2 and TRBJ2-4, with D hard to call. Trimming pared 5 bases from V and 8 bases from J, leaving 13 bases between. The CDR3 has 13 amino acids. Germline CDR1 is SGHTA and CDR2 is FQGNSA. The CDR3 reads CASSDRPKDIQYF. The CDR3 nucleotides are TGTGCCAGCAGCGATCGGCCGAAGGACATTCAGTACTTC.

Points on this clonotype: Being one base from a much bigger clone, this may be a read error. The chain has TRBV7-2 and TRBJ2-7; 12 positions match TRBD1. The J call is doubtful: the DNA matches TRBJ2-5 better. The CDR3 runs 16 residues. Germline V gives CDR1 SGHTA, CDR2 FQGNSA. The CDR3 sequence is CASSQLGQGASGTQYF. The CDR3 region has the DNA TGTGCCAGCAGCCAACTGGGACAGGGGGCATCTGGGACCCAGTACTTC.

J is TRBJ2-5 and V is TRBV3-1; no clear D gene. Germline values: CDR1 LGHDT, CDR2 YNNKEL (reference sequence). Trimming stripped 4 bases from V and 3 bases from J, with 9 bases between. The CDR3 loop spans 13 amino acids. This CDR3 is CASSPRLKETQYF. The CDR3 nucleotides are TGTGCCAGCAGCCCCCGACTGAAAGAGACCCAGTACTTC.

This rearrangement joins TRBV14 to TRBJ1-2; 10 positions agree with TRBD1. The ends lost 4 bases at V and 8 bases at J; junction bases unmatched: 7. This CDR3 spans 14 amino acids. CDR1 is SGHDN, CDR2 FVKESK, per germline. This CDR3 is CASSPGTGARGYTF. The CDR3 coding sequence is TGTGCCAGCAGCCCCGGGACAGGGGCTCGGGGCTACACCTTC.

This clonotype turned up a few times. CDR3 protein: CASSFTGTRNEKLFF. In DNA form, the CDR3 reads TGCGCCAGCAGCTTTACCGGGACGAGAAATGAAAAACTGTTTTTT. The chain joins TRBV5-1 to TRBJ1-4; D might be TRBD1 (5 bases). Germline V gene lookup returns CDR1 SGHRS and CDR2 YFSETQ. Deletions cut 2 bases from V and 5 bases from J, with 13 bases between. CDR3 size: 15 residues.

The chain is built from TRBV6-2 or TRBV6-3 and TRBJ2-7; D gene uncertain. Germline lookup yields CDR1 MNHEY and CDR2 SVGEGT. The CDR3 totals 13 residues. Trimming cost V 6 bases and J 0 bases, with 9 bases left between them. In DNA, the CDR3 is TGTGCCAGCAGGAAGACGGCCTCCTACGAGCAGTACTTC. This encodes CASRKTASYEQYF.

This clonotype was seen a few times. This chain links TRBV7-2 with TRBJ2-7, with 8 bases aligning to TRBD2. CDR3 length: 16 amino acids. Germline V gives CDR1 SGHTA, CDR2 FQGNSA. Trimming at V came to 2 bases and at J to 3 bases, leaving 9 bases not matched to a gene. CDR3 in amino acids: CASSLQSGGRIYEQYF. Written as DNA, the CDR3 is TGTGCCAGCAGCTTACAGAGCGGGGGCCGGATCTACGAGCAGTACTTC.

This clonotype was seen only a few times. One end of the junction varies from germline; a read error may be responsible. CDR3 region: CASSKGRTEGNHGYTF. CDR3 nucleotide sequence: TGCGCCAGCAGCAAAGGACGGACAGAAGGTAACCATGGCTACACCTTC. The gene calls are TRBV4-1 and TRBJ1-2, with TRBD1 as a possible D gene (6 bases). CDR1 MGHRA and CDR2 YSYEKL come from the germline V gene. This CDR3 spans 16 amino acids.

Concerning this clonotype itself: A much larger clone lies a single base off, so this may be a read error. The rearrangement links TRBV29-1 to TRBJ2-5; tentative D call: TRBD1 (6 bases). CDR3 length equals 12 residues. The V gene lost 3 bases and the J gene lost 12 bases, with 17 bases spanning the gap. CDR1 and CDR2 from the germline V gene are SQVTM and ANQGSEA. CDR3 residues: CSVDQMNREKYF. CDR3 DNA sequence: TGCAGCGTTGATCAGATGAACAGGGAGAAGTACTTC.

This clonotype was observed a few times. This chain connects TRBV4-3 to TRBJ2-1; D tentatively fits TRBD1 or TRBD2 (5 bases each). The CDR3 runs to 16 residues. V dropped 5 bases and J dropped 9 bases, with 23 bases sitting between them. Germline CDR1 LGHNA, CDR2 YSLEER. The CDR3 loop is CASSSTASGRPGEQFF. The CDR3 nucleotides read TGCGCCAGCAGCTCCACTGCGTCGGGACGACCAGGTGAGCAGTTCTTC.

This clonotype appeared a few times. This chain joins TRBV3-1 and TRBJ2-7; the match to TRBD2 covers 11 bases. V dropped 0 bases and J dropped 2; count of bases not matched to a gene: 0. This CDR3 contains 15 residues. Germline CDR1 reads LGHDT; CDR2 reads YNNKEL (reference sequence). The CDR3 loop reads CASSQETSGAYEQYF. CDR3 nucleotides: TGTGCCAGCAGCCAAGAGACTAGCGGGGCCTACGAGCAGTACTTC.

V gene TRBV20-1 combines with J gene TRBJ2-5, with TRBD2 matching 9 bases. In germline, CDR1 is DFQATT, CDR2 SNEGSKA (reference sequence). CDR3 length: 15 residues. J was trimmed by 0 bases and V by 3 bases; bases with no gene match: 5. The CDR3 loop is CSASGSGGNQETQYF. The CDR3 DNA follows: TGCAGTGCTAGTGGTAGCGGGGGAAACCAAGAGACCCAGTACTTC.

The chain recombines TRBV24-1 with TRBJ2-4, with D tentatively TRBD1 (6 bases). The V gene's germline CDR1 is KGHDR and CDR2 SFDVKD. Trimming removed 2 bases at V and 13 bases at J, with 20 bases between. The CDR3 extends over 15 amino acids. The CDR3 loop reads CATSDSVTGRREQYF. CDR3 DNA: TGTGCCACCAGTGATTCTGTGACAGGTCGTAGGGAGCAGTACTTC.

Of note for this clonotype: A single base separates this from a much larger clone, so it may be a read error. The chain has TRBV2 and TRBJ2-7; D is unresolved. This CDR3 is 12 amino acids long. The germline V gene encodes CDR1 SNHLY and CDR2 FYNNEI. CDR3 nucleotides: TGTGCCAGCAGGCCGTATGCCTACGGGCAGTACTTC. Protein sequence: CASRPYAYGQYF.

This clonotype has just a few counts. The gene calls are TRBV14 and TRBJ2-7; TRBD1 is a possible D gene (6 bases). The length of the CDR3 is 14 residues. Germline CDR1 is SGHDN and CDR2 is FVKESK. The V end lost 0 bases, the J end lost 6 bases, and 12 bases lay between the germline ends. CDR3 sequence: CASSQETGTSEQYF. The CDR3 DNA sequence: TGTGCCAGCAGCCAAGAAACGGGGACAAGCGAGCAGTACTTC.

The chain employs TRBV2 and TRBJ2-3, with D unresolved. CDR1 is SNHLY and CDR2 is FYNNEI in the germline V gene. CDR3 length: 16 residues. The ends were cut back, 3 bases at V and 0 bases at J, with 13 bases in the middle. CDR3 loop: CASSDPTSPSTDTQYF. The CDR3 DNA reads TGTGCCAGCAGTGACCCAACCAGTCCTAGCACAGATACGCAGTATTTT.

V and J are TRBV3-1 and TRBJ2-4; D call uncertain. Per the germline V gene, CDR1 is LGHDT and CDR2 is YNNKEL (reference sequence). CDR3 length: 14 residues. Trimming stripped 0 bases from V and 10 bases from J, with 13 bases between. CDR3 amino acids: CASSQDHSDGIQYF. The CDR3 coding sequence is TGTGCCAGCAGCCAAGATCATTCCGACGGGATTCAGTACTTC.

This clonotype was seen a handful of times. The J gene is TRBJ2-1, the V gene TRBV7-2; 8 nucleotides line up with TRBD1. The V gene's germline CDR1 is SGHTA and CDR2 FQGNSA. The V segment lost 5 bases and the J segment 6 bases; nucleotides outside the gene matches: 9. The CDR3 extends over 15 amino acids. For the CDR3, the DNA is TGTGCCAGCAGCAATATAGGGACAGGACTCAATGAGCAGTTCTTC. It specifies CASSNIGTGLNEQFF. Supplemented by reference TRBV7-2 and TRBJ2-1, the full variable domain reads GAGVSQSPSNKVTEKGKDVELRCDPISGHTALYWYRQSLGQGLEFLIYFQGNSAPDKSGLPSDRFSAERTGGSVSTLTIQRTQQEDSAVYLCASSNIGTGLNEQFFGPGTRLTVL.

The table lists this clonotype with a few counts. This chain links TRBV27 with TRBJ2-1; 11 nucleotides agree with TRBD2. Losses at the gene ends were 6 bases for V and 3 bases for J; bases not matched to a gene: 4. The CDR3 sequence is 15 residues long. Germline assignment: CDR1 MNHEY and CDR2 SMNVEV (reference sequence). The CDR3 here is CASRLAGGNYNEQFF. DNA of the CDR3: TGTGCCAGCAGGCTAGCGGGGGGTAACTACAATGAGCAGTTCTTC.

The chain has TRBV12-3 or TRBV12-4 and TRBJ2-6, with TRBD1 matching 7 bases. With 5 bases clipped from V and 1 base from J, the junction kept 8 bases outside the gene matches. This CDR3 comprises 17 residues. CDR3 nucleotides: TGTGCCAGCAGTCCGACAGGGACGGTATCTGGGGCCAACGTCCTGACTTTC. Protein sequence: CASSPTGTVSGANVLTF.

The chain is built from TRBV6-1 and TRBJ1-5, with D maybe TRBD1 (6 bases). The V gene lost 7 bases and the J gene lost 3 bases, with 19 bases spanning the gap. There are 16 residues in the CDR3. The germline gives CDR1 MNHNS, CDR2 SASEGT. The CDR3 nucleotides are TGTGCCAGCACCCTGATGGACAGTCCCCCCAATCAGCCCCAGCATTTT. Residues: CASTLMDSPPNQPQHF.

With respect to this clonotype: Compared with germline, one end of the junction differs, possibly owing to a read error. V is TRBV4-1 and J is TRBJ2-4; 9 positions match TRBD1. This CDR3 is 18 amino acids long. CDR1 and CDR2 from the germline V gene are MGHRA and YSYEKL. The CDR3, as DNA: TGCGCCAGCAGCCAAGTTCCCCGGGACAGGGATTCCAAAAGCATTCAGTACTTC. It specifies CASSQVPRDRDSKSIQYF.

The chain links TRBV5-6 to TRBJ1-2, with 9 bases identical to TRBD1. The germline CDR1 and CDR2 sequences are SGHDT and YYEEEE. The CDR3 is made up of 14 amino acids. With V trimmed by 5 bases and J by 7 bases, 9 bases remained unmatched. CDR3 amino acids: CASRETNRGPGYTF. CDR3 in DNA: TGTGCCAGCAGGGAAACGAACAGGGGGCCTGGCTACACCTTC.

This clonotype has just a few counts. The CDR3 DNA sequence: TGCAGTGCTATAGGGTTACAGGGGGCGTCTTTAGCACAAGAGACCCAGTACTTC. It yields the protein CSAIGLQGASLAQETQYF. The V and J genes are TRBV20-1 and TRBJ2-5; 9 bases map to TRBD1. Germline-derived CDR1 and CDR2 are DFQATT and SNEGSKA (reference sequence). CDR3 length: 18 amino acids. V gave up 4 bases and J gave up 2 bases; unmatched junction bases: 17.

The gene calls are TRBV4-3 and TRBJ2-3; TRBD1 aligns across 11 bases. The CDR3 consists of 15 residues. The V and J ends lost 6 bases and 3 bases, in that order; junction bases with no gene match: 5. From germline, CDR1 is LGHNA and CDR2 YSLEER. The CDR3, as DNA: TGCGCCAGCAGGGTGGACAGGGGGCGAACAGATACGCAGTATTTT. It translates to CASRVDRGRTDTQYF.

This clonotype has just a few counts. This chain joins TRBV29-1 and TRBJ2-3; D not resolved. Germline CDR1 is SQVTM and CDR2 is ANQGSEA. Trimming pared 6 bases from V and 2 bases from J, leaving 3 bases between. The CDR3 spans 10 residues. This CDR3 reads CSVHTDTQYF. CDR3 DNA sequence: TGCAGCGTACACACAGATACGCAGTATTTT.

This chain uses TRBV5-1 with TRBJ2-4, with D hard to call. V was clipped by 0 bases and J by 2 bases, with 3 bases between them. CDR1 is SGHRS and CDR2 is YFSETQ in the germline V gene. The CDR3 spans 13 residues. CDR3 nucleotides: TGCGCCAGCAGCTTGGGTTCCAAAAACATTCAGTACTTC. Translating gives CASSLGSKNIQYF.